This T cell receptor (beta chain) is from a study of T cells in localized non-small cell lung cancer. Whole-study findings and limits: Uninvolved adjacent lung had the highest recorded T cell clonality, with tumor below it.

Measured with immunoSEQ multiplex PCR; TCRdb has only the in-frame clones, and not every one. The top ten clones hold around a sixth of a sample with tens of thousands of clones, roughly 80% of them seen once. The CDR3 spans 14 residues. The V gene's germline CDR1 is SGHDT and CDR2 YYEEEE. J gave up 4 bases and V 5 bases, and 5 bases lay outside the gene matches. As concerns this clone: Its antigen is not identified.

The chain links TRBV5-6 to TRBJ2-4, with 8 bases fitting TRBD1. The source material was peripheral blood, sampled before any cancer treatment. The sequence was obtained from a male donor older than 55 with stage III squamous cell lung carcinoma. CDR3 region: CASRSWTGKNIQYF. CDR3 DNA sequence: TGTGCCAGCAGATCCTGGACAGGGAAAAACATTCAGTACTTC.